This TCR beta chain emerged from a study of blood T cell repertoires in COVID-19. This CDR3 has 16 residues. Germline V gives CDR1 LGHDT, CDR2 YNNKEL (reference sequence). The junction had 2 bases not matched to a gene; V was cut back by 0 bases and J by 4 bases. Per the original data handling: Amplified reference gene primers provided the basis for estimating nucleated cell counts. TCRdb's copy holds only in-frame clones and misses some; the assay was immunoSEQ multiplex PCR. V and J calls and clone size are those listed in that table; D and trimming were worked out from the DNA. The sample has about 52,000 clones; approximately 82% are singletons.

The V call is TRBV3-1 (or the pseudogene TRBV3-2), the J call TRBJ2-2; TRBD2 matches 10 bases. The sequenced material came from peripheral blood. This receptor was taken from a man aged 65 to 85 with active COVID-19. CDR3 nucleotides: TGTGCCAGCAGCCAAGAGCGGACTAGCGGCACCGGGGAGCTGTTTTTT. Its protein is CASSQERTSGTGELFF.